This is a list of T cell receptor beta chains from one sample in a study of OX40 agonist ivuxolimab in advanced cancers. Assay: immunoSEQ multiplex PCR; the TCRdb copy retains only in-frame clones and omits some. The sample has 60,000 to 85,000 clones, 89% seen once. The sequenced sample was CD4+ or CD8+ T cells sorted from blood, obtained in a trial of the OX40 agonist ivuxolimab. The source is an adult with an advanced solid tumor such as melanoma, head and neck, liver or kidney cancer. Each CDR3 is given with its conserved first and last residue. Fields, in order: V gene, J gene, D gene, clone size, CDR3 protein, CDR3 DNA. The D gene is left open where the match is weak. Clone size, where shown, is once, few, many, or a class for clones that have expanded.

v_gene: TRBV7-9
j_gene: TRBJ2-6
d_gene: TRBD1
abundance: once
CDR3aa: CASSSGTEGSGANVLTF
CDR3nt: TGTGCCAGCAGCAGTGGGACAGAGGGCTCTGGGGCCAACGTCCTGACTTTC

v_gene: TRBV6-1
j_gene: TRBJ2-7
d_gene: TRBD1
abundance: -
CDR3aa: CASQGVRSYEQYF
CDR3nt: TGTGCCAGCCAGGGGGTTCGATCCTACGAGCAGTACTTC

v_gene: TRBV5-5
j_gene: TRBJ1-4
d_gene: -
abundance: -
CDR3aa: CASSLGGASGKLFF
CDR3nt: TGTGCCAGCAGCTTGGGAGGGGCCTCCGGAAAACTGTTTTTT

v_gene: TRBV9
j_gene: TRBJ2-1
d_gene: -
abundance: -
CDR3aa: CASSVQSESYNEQFF
CDR3nt: TGTGCCAGCAGCGTCCAGTCGGAGTCCTACAATGAGCAGTTCTTC

v_gene: TRBV18
j_gene: TRBJ2-7
d_gene: -
abundance: -
CDR3aa: CASGQTSYEQYF
CDR3nt: TGTGCCAGCGGACAGACCTCCTACGAGCAGTACTTC

v_gene: TRBV12-5
j_gene: TRBJ2-2
d_gene: -
abundance: -
CDR3aa: CASGLSLATGELFF
CDR3nt: TGTGCTAGTGGTTTGTCCCTCGCAACCGGGGAGCTGTTTTTT

v_gene: TRBV7-9
j_gene: TRBJ1-1
d_gene: TRBD1
abundance: -
CDR3aa: CASSLRGRDTEAFF
CDR3nt: TGTGCCAGCAGCTTGAGGGGGCGAGACACTGAAGCTTTCTTT

v_gene: TRBV30
j_gene: TRBJ1-2
d_gene: -
abundance: -
CDR3aa: CAWASLRAPRGYTF
CDR3nt: TGTGCCTGGGCGTCCCTCCGGGCCCCCAGGGGCTACACCTTC

v_gene: TRBV5-1
j_gene: TRBJ2-1
d_gene: TRBD2
abundance: -
CDR3aa: CASGGLAGGDEQFF
CDR3nt: TGCGCCAGCGGGGGACTAGCGGGAGGAGATGAGCAGTTCTTC

v_gene: TRBV14
j_gene: TRBJ2-3
d_gene: -
abundance: -
CDR3aa: CASSLSRTDTQYF
CDR3nt: TGTGCCAGCAGCCTTAGCCGCACAGATACGCAGTATTTT

v_gene: TRBV6-6
j_gene: TRBJ2-2
d_gene: -
abundance: -
CDR3aa: CASERAGENTGELFF
CDR3nt: TGTGCCAGCGAAAGGGCGGGCGAGAACACCGGGGAGCTGTTTTTT

v_gene: TRBV5-1
j_gene: TRBJ2-2
d_gene: TRBD2
abundance: -
CDR3aa: CASSTHTSESTGELFF
CDR3nt: TGCGCCAGCAGCACCCATACTAGCGAAAGCACCGGGGAGCTGTTTTTT

v_gene: TRBV29-1
j_gene: TRBJ2-1
d_gene: TRBD2
abundance: -
CDR3aa: CSVTPVAGGNEQFF
CDR3nt: TGCAGCGTTACCCCCGTAGCGGGAGGTAATGAGCAGTTCTTC

v_gene: TRBV5-1
j_gene: TRBJ2-3
d_gene: -
abundance: -
CDR3aa: CASSLGASQGTDTQYF
CDR3nt: TGCGCCAGCAGCTTGGGGGCTTCTCAGGGCACAGATACGCAGTATTTT

v_gene: TRBV19
j_gene: TRBJ1-1
d_gene: TRBD1
abundance: few
CDR3aa: CASSLGDRLGSEAFF
CDR3nt: TGTGCCAGTAGTTTAGGGGACAGGTTGGGGTCTGAAGCTTTCTTT

v_gene: TRBV7-2
j_gene: TRBJ1-2
d_gene: TRBD1
abundance: -
CDR3aa: CASSKDRLGGGYTF
CDR3nt: TGTGCCAGCAGCAAGGACAGGCTTGGGGGCGGCTACACCTTC

v_gene: TRBV6-1
j_gene: TRBJ2-5
d_gene: -
abundance: -
CDR3aa: CAGGKYRGGQETQYF
CDR3nt: TGTGCCGGGGGGAAGTACAGGGGAGGGCAAGAGACCCAGTACTTC

v_gene: TRBV5-8
j_gene: TRBJ2-7
d_gene: TRBD1
abundance: -
CDR3aa: CASSPRTGGGYEQYF
CDR3nt: TGTGCCAGCAGCCCTCGGACAGGGGGCGGCTACGAGCAGTACTTC

v_gene: TRBV18
j_gene: TRBJ2-5
d_gene: -
abundance: -
CDR3aa: CASSPTTGTQETQYF
CDR3nt: TGTGCCAGCTCACCCACTACAGGTACCCAAGAGACCCAGTACTTC

v_gene: TRBV14
j_gene: TRBJ1-2
d_gene: -
abundance: -
CDR3aa: CASSQGRNYGYTF
CDR3nt: TGTGCCAGCAGCCAAGGAAGAAACTATGGCTACACCTTC

v_gene: TRBV30
j_gene: TRBJ1-4
d_gene: -
abundance: -
CDR3aa: CAWSVRSWANEKLFF
CDR3nt: TGTGCCTGGAGTGTACGTAGTTGGGCTAATGAAAAACTGTTTTTT

v_gene: TRBV6-6
j_gene: TRBJ2-2
d_gene: -
abundance: -
CDR3aa: CASSYSSPHGELFF
CDR3nt: TGTGCCAGCAGTTACTCATCCCCACATGGGGAGCTGTTTTTT

v_gene: TRBV2
j_gene: TRBJ1-2
d_gene: -
abundance: -
CDR3aa: CASRAGGVDGYTF
CDR3nt: TGTGCCAGCAGGGCGGGTGGGGTGGATGGCTACACCTTC

v_gene: TRBV5-6
j_gene: TRBJ1-1
d_gene: TRBD1
abundance: -
CDR3aa: CASSPTGVNTEAFF
CDR3nt: TGTGCCAGCAGCCCTACAGGGGTGAACACTGAAGCTTTCTTT

v_gene: TRBV5-1
j_gene: TRBJ1-1
d_gene: -
abundance: -
CDR3aa: CASSFPGMNTEAFF
CDR3nt: TGCGCCAGCAGCTTCCCGGGGATGAACACTGAAGCTTTCTTT

v_gene: TRBV9
j_gene: TRBJ2-3
d_gene: TRBD2
abundance: -
CDR3aa: CASSATSGRPDTQYF
CDR3nt: TGTGCCAGCAGCGCCACTAGCGGGAGGCCAGATACGCAGTATTTT

v_gene: TRBV15
j_gene: TRBJ2-5
d_gene: TRBD2
abundance: -
CDR3aa: CATSRGAGGPTQYF
CDR3nt: TGTGCCACCAGCAGGGGAGCGGGGGGGCCGACCCAGTACTTC

v_gene: TRBV6-1
j_gene: TRBJ1-2
d_gene: -
abundance: -
CDR3aa: CASFRPGGDYGYTF
CDR3nt: TGTGCCAGCTTCCGACCCGGGGGCGACTATGGCTACACCTTC

v_gene: TRBV28
j_gene: TRBJ2-1
d_gene: -
abundance: -
CDR3aa: CASSFGRTAYNEQFF
CDR3nt: TGTGCCAGCAGTTTTGGGAGAACGGCCTACAATGAGCAGTTCTTC

v_gene: TRBV2
j_gene: TRBJ2-2
d_gene: -
abundance: -
CDR3aa: CASGWGLTNTGELFF
CDR3nt: TGTGCCAGCGGGTGGGGACTTACGAACACCGGGGAGCTGTTTTTT

v_gene: TRBV12-5
j_gene: TRBJ1-1
d_gene: -
abundance: -
CDR3aa: CASGLVNNVGGDTEAFF
CDR3nt: TGTGCTAGTGGTTTGGTAAACAACGTAGGGGGGGACACTGAAGCTTTCTTT

v_gene: TRBV7-2
j_gene: TRBJ2-3
d_gene: -
abundance: -
CDR3aa: CASRHGGRIDTQYF
CDR3nt: TGTGCCAGCAGACACGGTGGACGGATAGATACGCAGTATTTT

v_gene: TRBV5-4
j_gene: TRBJ2-2
d_gene: -
abundance: -
CDR3aa: CASSPGQTGELFF
CDR3nt: TGTGCCAGCAGCCCAGGACAGACCGGGGAGCTGTTTTTT

v_gene: TRBV18
j_gene: TRBJ1-2
d_gene: -
abundance: -
CDR3aa: CASSPDWDGYTF
CDR3nt: TGTGCCAGCTCACCCGACTGGGATGGCTACACCTTC

v_gene: TRBV21-1
j_gene: TRBJ1-3
d_gene: -
abundance: -
CDR3aa: CASSKAEEGGNSGNTIYF
CDR3nt: TGTGCCAGCAGCAAAGCGGAAGAAGGGGGCAACTCTGGAAACACCATATATTTT